Below are 20 T cell receptor beta chains sequenced from a single sample in a study of patients and donors after allogeneic stem cell transplantation. TCRdb analysed the RT-PCR reads with MiXCR anew, one entry per CDR3 protein. The table lists about 200,000 distinct CDR3 sequences, less than 45% of them singletons, with 33% in the top ten. The sequenced sample was blood, either unsorted or a sorted T cell fraction (not recorded which). These receptor sequences come from a human donor who was either an allogeneic HSCT recipient or a stem cell or donor lymphocyte infusion donor (not recorded which). It is not recorded whose cells these are; they may come from a transplant donor.

The chain links TRBV4-1 to TRBJ2-1; 9 positions match TRBD2. J was trimmed by 6 bases and V by 0 bases; bases with no gene match: 6. The CDR3 is 16 residues long. Germline assignment: CDR1 MGHRA and CDR2 YSYEKL. The CDR3 DNA follows: TGCGCCAGCAGCCAAGAAGGGCTAGCGGGGTCCAATGAGCAGTTCTTC. Translating gives CASSQEGLAGSNEQFF.

This chain connects TRBV18 to TRBJ2-3; no clear D gene. The CDR3 spans 15 residues. The V gene's germline CDR1 is KGHSH and CDR2 LQKENI. The V and J ends lost 3 bases and 2 bases respectively, with 12 bases between them. CDR3 nucleotides: TGTGCCAGCTCACCGGGGTTTAAAGACACAGATACGCAGTATTTT. Its translation is CASSPGFKDTDTQYF.

The J gene is TRBJ2-7, the V gene TRBV12-3 or TRBV12-4; 8 bases match TRBD2. The CDR3 extends over 16 amino acids. The trim removed 0 bases at V and 6 bases at J, leaving 10 bases unmatched. CDR3 sequence (DNA): TGTGCCAGCAGTTTAGCTACCGGGACTAGAGCTAGCGAGCAGTACTTC. Protein: CASSLATGTRASEQYF.

V and J are TRBV24-1 and TRBJ1-2; possible D gene TRBD1, 5 bases. The germline V gene encodes CDR1 KGHDR and CDR2 SFDVKD. V lost 1 base and J 2 bases, leaving 10 bases between the germline ends. The CDR3 is made up of 15 amino acids. DNA of the CDR3: TGTGCCACCAGTGATTTAGGAACAGGAAACTATGGCTACACCTTC. Its translation: CATSDLGTGNYGYTF.

This clonotype was seen more than once but under ten times. The chain is built from TRBV12-3 or TRBV12-4 and TRBJ1-2, with TRBD1 matching over 7 bases. J gave up 6 bases and V 10 bases, and 8 bases lay outside the gene matches. The CDR3 totals 12 residues. This chain's CDR3 is CAISRDRNGYTF. The CDR3, as DNA: TGTGCCATATCCCGGGACAGAAATGGCTACACCTTC.

This clonotype was counted between two and nine times. The chain links TRBV12-3 or TRBV12-4 to TRBJ2-2, with unresolved D. V was trimmed by 2 bases and J by 5 bases, leaving 6 bases between them. There are 13 residues in the CDR3. The CDR3 sequence: CASSLKLTGELFF. DNA for the CDR3: TGTGCCAGCAGTTTAAAGCTAACCGGGGAGCTGTTTTTT.

The gene calls are TRBV5-6 and TRBJ2-3; 10 positions match TRBD2. This CDR3 is built from 17 residues. Germline trimming cut 0 bases from V and 0 bases from J; bases unmatched to any gene: 4. The germline V gene has CDR1 SGHDT and CDR2 YYEEEE. The CDR3, as DNA: TGTGCCAGCAGCTTGGGGCTAGCGGGAGTCAGCACAGATACGCAGTATTTT. It specifies CASSLGLAGVSTDTQYF.

The chain has TRBV29-1 and TRBJ1-1, with D perhaps TRBD1 (6 bases). Trimming stripped 3 bases from V and 4 bases from J, with 18 bases between. Germline V CDR1 and CDR2: SQVTM, ANQGSEA. There are 15 residues in the CDR3. CDR3 sequence (DNA): TGCAGCGTTGACGCCCCGGGGGCGGGTTCCACTGAAGCTTTCTTT. It is translated as CSVDAPGAGSTEAFF.

The V call is TRBV14, the J call TRBJ2-3; D possibly corresponds to TRBD2 (5 bases). CDR1 is SGHDN and CDR2 is FVKESK in the germline V gene. The CDR3 has 16 residues. V was trimmed by 0 bases and J by 2 bases, leaving 12 bases between them. CDR3 region: CASSQDVDWLTDTQYF. The CDR3 DNA sequence: TGTGCCAGCAGCCAAGATGTGGACTGGCTCACAGATACGCAGTATTTT.

This chain joins TRBV3-1 and TRBJ2-1; D is uncertain. This CDR3 comprises 11 residues. Germline V gene data show CDR1 as LGHDT and CDR2 as YNNKEL (reference sequence). With 0 bases removed from V and 12 bases from J, the gap between germline ends came to 6 bases. This chain's CDR3 is CASSQDLAQFF. CDR3 nucleotides: TGTGCCAGCAGCCAAGATCTGGCGCAGTTCTTC.

The rearrangement joins TRBV10-2 to TRBJ2-5; D is unresolved. Trimming stripped 1 base from V and 5 bases from J, with 11 bases between. This CDR3 has 14 amino acids. CDR1 is WSHSY and CDR2 is SAAADI in the germline V gene. CDR3 region: CASSELALTETQYF. The CDR3 nucleotides read TGCGCCAGCAGTGAGTTGGCACTTACTGAGACCCAGTACTTC.

The table lists this clonotype with a few counts. The chain has TRBV10-3 and TRBJ1-2; 11 bases are a match to TRBD1. The junction had 8 bases not matched to a gene; V was cut back by 3 bases and J by 11 bases. The CDR3 is made up of 14 amino acids. Germline V lookup: CDR1 ENHRY, CDR2 SYGVKD. The CDR3 reads CAISDSGTGGPYTF. CDR3 DNA: TGTGCCATCAGTGACTCCGGGACAGGGGGACCTTACACCTTC.

The chain is built from TRBV11-3 and TRBJ1-1; D is unclear. V lost 2 bases and J lost 1, with 14 bases in between. From germline, CDR1 is SGHNT and CDR2 YENEEA. The CDR3 loop spans 16 amino acids. The DNA for the CDR3 is TGTGCCAGCAGCTTAACGACGCTAACGCCGAACACTGAAGCTTTCTTT. It codes for CASSLTTLTPNTEAFF.

This chain links TRBV12-3 or TRBV12-4 with TRBJ2-5, with no clear D. The CDR3 has 13 residues. V was pared by 5 bases and J by 0 bases, with 7 bases between. CDR3 sequence: CASSPIYQETQYF. The CDR3, as DNA: TGTGCCAGCAGTCCGATCTACCAAGAGACCCAGTACTTC.

V usage is TRBV7-2 and J usage is TRBJ2-1; 8 bases align to TRBD1. The CDR3 consists of 13 residues. J lost 2 bases, V lost 8 bases, and 2 bases had no gene match. The V gene's germline CDR1 is SGHTA and CDR2 FQGNSA. The CDR3 bases are TGTGCCAGCGACAGGGGCCCCTACAATGAGCAGTTCTTC. Residues: CASDRGPYNEQFF.

This clonotype appeared a few times. This chain links TRBV11-1 with TRBJ2-1; 12 positions agree with TRBD2. The junction had 11 bases not matched to a gene; V was cut back by 2 bases and J by 12 bases. Germline CDR1 reads SGHAT; CDR2 reads FQDESV (reference sequence). The CDR3 extends over 16 amino acids. The CDR3: CASSLRLAGGKNRQFF. CDR3 nucleotide sequence: TGTGCCAGCAGCTTACGGCTAGCGGGAGGGAAAAATAGGCAGTTCTTC.

This rearrangement joins TRBV18 to TRBJ1-1; TRBD1 might be the D (6 bases). Trimming removed 2 bases from V and 4 bases from J, with 14 bases in between. The CDR3 spans 15 residues. Per germline, CDR1 KGHSH and CDR2 LQKENI. This CDR3 reads CASSPKGGEGTEAFF. The CDR3 nucleotides are TGTGCCAGCTCACCAAAAGGGGGAGAGGGCACTGAAGCTTTCTTT. The full variable domain, with the rest looked up from reference TRBV18 and TRBJ1-1, is NAGVMQNPRHLVRRRGQEARLRCSPMKGHSHVYWYRQLPEEGLKFMVYLQKENIIDESGMPKERFSAEFPKEGPSILRIQQVVRGDSAAYFCASSPKGGEGTEAFFGQGTRLTVV.

This chain uses TRBV18 with TRBJ1-1; no reliable D call. The germline gives CDR1 KGHSH, CDR2 LQKENI. This CDR3 is 15 amino acids long. V gave up 0 bases and J gave up 0 bases, with 8 bases separating them. The DNA for the CDR3 is TGTGCCAGCTCACCACCAGAACGGTTGAACACTGAAGCTTTCTTT. Translated: CASSPPERLNTEAFF.

This clonotype was seen a handful of times. V gene TRBV9 combines with J gene TRBJ2-2; unclear D gene. Trimming left V 0 bases short and J 0 bases short, with 3 bases between. This CDR3 has 14 amino acids. Per germline, CDR1 SGDLS and CDR2 YYNGEE. The CDR3 is CASSVVANTGELFF. In nucleotides, the CDR3 is TGTGCCAGCAGCGTAGTGGCGAACACCGGGGAGCTGTTTTTT.

V gene TRBV2 combines with J gene TRBJ1-5; 11 bases map to TRBD1. V lost 8 bases and J lost 2; bases outside the gene matches: 2. The V gene's germline CDR1 is SNHLY and CDR2 FYNNEI. The CDR3 loop spans 14 amino acids. The CDR3 sequence is CASRGQGGNQPQHF. CDR3 nucleotides: TGTGCCAGCCGGGGACAGGGGGGCAATCAGCCCCAGCATTTT.